Following are 16 T cell receptor beta chains from one sample sequenced in a study of blood T cell repertoires in COVID-19. The assay was immunoSEQ multiplex PCR, and TCRdb's table has in-frame clones only and misses some. Here the sample spans some 460,000 clones, about 85% being singletons. Sequenced material: PBMCs or T cells enriched from blood (not recorded which). The receptors come from a young woman with acute COVID-19.

The chain is built from TRBV6-5 and TRBJ2-7; 7 nucleotides agree with TRBD1. Trimming removed 0 bases from V and 2 bases from J; junction bases left unmatched: 1. The CDR3 length is 14 residues. CDR1 MNHEY and CDR2 SVGAGI come from the germline V gene. CDR3 DNA: TGTGCCAGCAGTTACTCTGGGACAGCCTACGAGCAGTACTTC. Encoded protein: CASSYSGTAYEQYF.

The sample holds one count of this clone. V usage is TRBV9 and J usage is TRBJ1-4, with a weak D call TRBD1 (6 bases). Deletions cut 4 bases from V and 3 bases from J, with 13 bases between. This CDR3 spans 15 amino acids. Per germline, CDR1 SGDLS and CDR2 YYNGEE. The CDR3 sequence: CASSTSSGANEKLFF. DNA for the CDR3: TGTGCCAGCAGCACCTCCTCAGGGGCTAATGAAAAACTGTTTTTT. The whole variable domain, remainder taken from reference TRBV9 and TRBJ1-4, is DSGVTQTPKHLITATGQRVTLRCSPRSGDLSVYWYQQSLDQGLQFLIQYYNGEERAKGNILERFSAQQFPDLHSELNLSSLELGDSALYFCASSTSSGANEKLFFGSGTQLSVL.

V is TRBV28 and J is TRBJ2-7, with 7 positions matching TRBD1. The CDR3 runs to 15 residues. Germline CDR1 and CDR2: MDHEN and SYDVKM. Losses at the gene ends were 5 bases for V and 2 bases for J; bases not matched to a gene: 9. The CDR3 nucleotides are TGTGCCAGCAGTCCCGGGTCAGGGGGTCCCTACGAGCAGTACTTC. This codes for CASSPGSGGPYEQYF.

This chain links TRBV2 with TRBJ2-2; possible D gene TRBD2, 6 bases. From germline, CDR1 is SNHLY and CDR2 FYNNEI. The CDR3 spans 14 residues. V lost 2 bases and J lost 4, with 8 bases in between. This CDR3 reads CASSEREVTGELFF. CDR3 DNA sequence: TGTGCCAGCAGTGAAAGGGAGGTCACCGGGGAGCTGTTTTTT.

This clone occurred a few times. The chain carries TRBV27 and TRBJ2-5; 8 bases align to TRBD1. The ends lost 10 bases at V and 2 bases at J; junction bases unmatched: 3. The germline V gene encodes CDR1 MNHEY and CDR2 SMNVEV (reference sequence). The CDR3 consists of 12 residues. The chain's CDR3 is CAIRDRQETQYF. The CDR3 nucleotides are TGTGCCATCCGGGACAGGCAAGAGACCCAGTACTTC.

The rearrangement uses TRBV9 and TRBJ2-7; weak D call: TRBD2 (6 bases). Germline V CDR1 and CDR2: SGDLS, YYNGEE. The V end lost 2 bases, the J end lost 1 base, and 13 bases lay between the germline ends. The CDR3 covers 15 residues. The CDR3 loop is CASSVGGELSYEQYF. The CDR3 nucleotides read TGTGCCAGCAGCGTTGGCGGGGAGCTTTCCTACGAGCAGTACTTC. The whole variable domain, remainder taken from reference TRBV9 and TRBJ2-7, is DSGVTQTPKHLITATGQRVTLRCSPRSGDLSVYWYQQSLDQGLQFLIQYYNGEERAKGNILERFSAQQFPDLHSELNLSSLELGDSALYFCASSVGGELSYEQYFGPGTRLTVT.

The chain joins TRBV2 to TRBJ2-1, with 11 bases that match TRBD2. The CDR3 contains 13 residues. V lost 8 bases to trimming and J lost 6 bases; unmatched junction nucleotides: 3. Germline lookup yields CDR1 SNHLY and CDR2 FYNNEI. CDR3 in DNA: TGTGCCAGCGGGACTAGCGGATTCAATGAGCAGTTCTTC. Protein: CASGTSGFNEQFF.

The V gene is TRBV11-3, the J gene TRBJ2-3; 8 bases line up with TRBD2. From germline, CDR1 is SGHNT and CDR2 YENEEA. Unmatched junction bases numbered 9, after V lost 5 bases and J lost 5 bases. The CDR3 covers 15 residues. The DNA for the CDR3 is TGTGCCAGCAGCGCTACGGGGGGGCCAGGAGATACGCAGTATTTT. Protein: CASSATGGPGDTQYF.

This clone showed up just once. The CDR3 here is CASSSGQGGNQPQHF. Written as DNA, the CDR3 is TGTGCCAGCAGCTCAGGACAGGGAGGCAATCAGCCCCAGCATTTT. This rearrangement joins TRBV11-2 to TRBJ1-5; 8 nucleotides match TRBD1. The V gene's germline CDR1 is SGHAT and CDR2 FQNNGV. With V trimmed by 4 bases and J by 2 bases, 4 bases remained unmatched. This CDR3 has 15 amino acids.

Comments on this clone: Relative to the germline gene, one junction end is altered; a read error may explain this. The V and J genes are TRBV7-2 and TRBJ2-7; possible D gene TRBD2, 5 bases. Per germline, CDR1 SGHTA and CDR2 FQGNSA. The CDR3 extends over 15 amino acids. CDR3 bases: TGTGCCAGCAACTTAATGGCAGGCGGATCGGGGGAGCAGTACTTC. As protein: CASNLMAGGSGEQYF.

This clone was seen more than once but under ten times. The chain joins TRBV7-8 to TRBJ2-7; 10 bases agree with TRBD1. CDR1 and CDR2 (germline): SGHVS, FQNEAQ. The V segment lost 1 base and the J segment 2 bases; nucleotides outside the gene matches: 5. This CDR3 spans 16 amino acids. The CDR3 nucleotides read TGTGCCAGCAGCTTAGGTGCCGGGACAGGGGCCTACGAGCAGTACTTC. It specifies CASSLGAGTGAYEQYF. The full variable domain, its missing parts supplied by reference TRBV7-8 and TRBJ2-7, is GAGVSQSPRYKVAKRGQDVALRCDPISGHVSLFWYQQALGQGPEFLTYFQNEAQLDKSGLPSDRFFAERPEGSVSTLKIQRTQQEDSAVYLCASSLGAGTGAYEQYFGPGTRLTVT.

This chain uses TRBV18 with TRBJ2-2; D is undetermined. The CDR3 runs to 14 residues. Per germline, CDR1 KGHSH and CDR2 LQKENI. Trimming cost V 1 base and J 4 bases, with 7 bases left between them. As DNA, the CDR3 is TGTGCCAGCTCACCACAGCTTGGCACCGGGGAGCTGTTTTTT. This encodes CASSPQLGTGELFF. The full variable domain, rest sourced from reference TRBV18 and TRBJ2-2, is NAGVMQNPRHLVRRRGQEARLRCSPMKGHSHVYWYRQLPEEGLKFMVYLQKENIIDESGMPKERFSAEFPKEGPSILRIQQVVRGDSAAYFCASSPQLGTGELFFGEGSRLTVL.

The chain couples TRBV2 to TRBJ1-4; no clear D gene. Trimming cost V 9 bases and J 5 bases, with 16 bases left between them. The CDR3 is 14 amino acids. CDR1 is SNHLY and CDR2 is FYNNEI in the germline V gene. CDR3 DNA: TGTGCCAGGGTAACCGGACTCACAAATGAAAAACTGTTTTTT. Its protein is CARVTGLTNEKLFF.

This chain joins TRBV7-8 and TRBJ2-3; possible D gene TRBD1, 6 bases. Germline V gene lookup returns CDR1 SGHVS and CDR2 FQNEAQ. Trimming shortened V by 1 base and J by 0 bases, and 14 bases separated the two germline ends. This CDR3 has 17 residues. CDR3 protein: CASSLDRGLTSTDTQYF. The CDR3 DNA is TGTGCCAGCAGCTTAGATAGGGGGTTAACTAGCACAGATACGCAGTATTTT. Combining the CDR3 with reference TRBV7-8 and TRBJ2-3 gives the whole variable domain GAGVSQSPRYKVAKRGQDVALRCDPISGHVSLFWYQQALGQGPEFLTYFQNEAQLDKSGLPSDRFFAERPEGSVSTLKIQRTQQEDSAVYLCASSLDRGLTSTDTQYFGPGTRLTVL.

This clone occurred once. Other DNA sequences in the sample encode the same CDR3. The rearrangement uses TRBV9 and TRBJ2-7; TRBD1 aligns across 9 bases. This CDR3 is 15 amino acids long. CDR1 and CDR2 from the germline V gene are SGDLS and YYNGEE. J lost 3 bases, V lost 4 bases, and 8 bases had no gene match. The CDR3 sequence: CASSPSGTGSYEQYF. The CDR3 DNA is TGTGCCAGCAGCCCAAGTGGGACAGGGAGCTACGAGCAGTACTTC.

V is TRBV6-5 and J is TRBJ2-4; 11 nucleotides align to TRBD1. In germline, CDR1 is MNHEY, CDR2 SVGAGI. Trimming at V came to 2 bases and at J to 2 bases, leaving 2 bases not matched to a gene. The CDR3 contains 16 residues. The CDR3 region has the DNA TGTGCCAGCAGTTACGGGACAGGGGGTACCAAAAACATTCAGTACTTC. Protein product: CASSYGTGGTKNIQYF.